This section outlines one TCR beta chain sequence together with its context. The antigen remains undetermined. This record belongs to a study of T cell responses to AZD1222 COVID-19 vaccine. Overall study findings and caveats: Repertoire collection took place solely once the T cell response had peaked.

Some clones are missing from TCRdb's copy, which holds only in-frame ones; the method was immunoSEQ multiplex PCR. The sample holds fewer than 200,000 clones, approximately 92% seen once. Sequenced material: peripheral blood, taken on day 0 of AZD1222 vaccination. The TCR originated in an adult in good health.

CDR3 region: CASSGDSNQPQHF. In DNA, the CDR3 is TGCGCCAGCAGTGGTGATAGCAATCAGCCCCAGCATTTT. The genes are TRBV10-2 and TRBJ1-5; D is unresolved. Germline CDR1 and CDR2: WSHSY and SAAADI. V shed 4 bases and J shed 0 bases, with 4 bases lying between them. The CDR3 is made up of 13 amino acids.